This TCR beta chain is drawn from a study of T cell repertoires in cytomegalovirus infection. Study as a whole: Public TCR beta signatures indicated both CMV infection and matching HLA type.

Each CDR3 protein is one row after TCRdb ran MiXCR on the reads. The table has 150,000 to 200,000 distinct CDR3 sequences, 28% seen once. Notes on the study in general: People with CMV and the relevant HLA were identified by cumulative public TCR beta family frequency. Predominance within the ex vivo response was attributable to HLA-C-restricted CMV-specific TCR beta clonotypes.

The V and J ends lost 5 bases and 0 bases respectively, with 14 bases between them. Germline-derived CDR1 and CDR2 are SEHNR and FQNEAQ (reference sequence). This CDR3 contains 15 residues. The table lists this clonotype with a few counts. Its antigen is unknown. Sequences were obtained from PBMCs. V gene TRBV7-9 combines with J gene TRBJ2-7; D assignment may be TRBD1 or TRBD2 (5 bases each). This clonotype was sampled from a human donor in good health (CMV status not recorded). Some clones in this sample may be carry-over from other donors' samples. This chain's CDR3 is CASSARELSSYEQYF. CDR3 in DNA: TGTGCCAGCAGCGCCAGGGAGCTAAGCTCCTACGAGCAGTACTTC.